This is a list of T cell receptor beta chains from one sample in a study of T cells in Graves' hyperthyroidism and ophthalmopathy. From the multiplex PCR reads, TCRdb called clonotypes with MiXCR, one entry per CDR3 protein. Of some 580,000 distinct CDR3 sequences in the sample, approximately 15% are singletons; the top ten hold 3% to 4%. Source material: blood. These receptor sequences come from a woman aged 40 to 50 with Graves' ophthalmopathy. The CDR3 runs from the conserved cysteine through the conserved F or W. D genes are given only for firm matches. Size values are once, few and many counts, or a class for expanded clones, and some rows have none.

DNA: TGTGCCAGCAGTTTGCGGGGAGGCAGCCAGACCCAGTACTTC
CDR3: CASSLRGGSQTQYF
V: TRBV27
size: many
J: TRBJ2-5
D: NA

DNA: TGTGCCAGCACATGGGTCAATGAGCAGTTCTTC
CDR3: CASTWVNEQFF
V: TRBV6-1
size: many
J: TRBJ2-1
D: NA

DNA: TGTGCCAGCAGTGAGGTGGGACAGGGCGCCGGGGAGCTGTTTTTT
CDR3: CASSEVGQGAGELFF
V: TRBV2
size: many
J: TRBJ2-2
D: TRBD1

DNA: TGTGCCAGCAGCGACTCAGGGTGGGAGACCCAGTACTTC
CDR3: CASSDSGWETQYF
V: TRBV2
size: many
J: TRBJ2-5
D: NA

DNA: TGCAGTGCCGAGACAGGAGGCACAGATACGCAGTATTTT
CDR3: CSAETGGTDTQYF
V: TRBV20-1
size: many
J: TRBJ2-3
D: NA

DNA: TGTGCCAGCAGCTTGTTCTTTGGCAGGGGAAACCCCGGGGAGCTGTTTTTT
CDR3: CASSLFFGRGNPGELFF
V: TRBV5-5
size: few
J: TRBJ2-2
D: NA

DNA: TGTGCCAGCAGTTCTGCGGCTAGCGGGAGTCAGTATGAGCAGTTCTTC
CDR3: CASSSAASGSQYEQFF
V: TRBV5-4
size: NA
J: TRBJ2-1
D: TRBD2

DNA: TGTGCCAGCAGCGTAGAAGGGAGCACAGATACGCAGTATTTT
CDR3: CASSVEGSTDTQYF
V: TRBV9
size: few
J: TRBJ2-3
D: NA

DNA: TGTGCCAGCAGTGAGAGCAGGGTCAAGAACCCAGATACGCAGTATTTT
CDR3: CASSESRVKNPDTQYF
V: TRBV6-1
size: NA
J: TRBJ2-3
D: NA

DNA: TGTGCCAGCGGCCGGGACTTATACTCTGGGGCCAACGTCCTGACTTTC
CDR3: CASGRDLYSGANVLTF
V: TRBV2
size: NA
J: TRBJ2-6
D: NA

DNA: TGTGCCAGCAGCTTCGTACAGGGAGGGCTCACTGAAGCTTTCTTT
CDR3: CASSFVQGGLTEAFF
V: TRBV3-1
size: few
J: TRBJ1-1
D: NA